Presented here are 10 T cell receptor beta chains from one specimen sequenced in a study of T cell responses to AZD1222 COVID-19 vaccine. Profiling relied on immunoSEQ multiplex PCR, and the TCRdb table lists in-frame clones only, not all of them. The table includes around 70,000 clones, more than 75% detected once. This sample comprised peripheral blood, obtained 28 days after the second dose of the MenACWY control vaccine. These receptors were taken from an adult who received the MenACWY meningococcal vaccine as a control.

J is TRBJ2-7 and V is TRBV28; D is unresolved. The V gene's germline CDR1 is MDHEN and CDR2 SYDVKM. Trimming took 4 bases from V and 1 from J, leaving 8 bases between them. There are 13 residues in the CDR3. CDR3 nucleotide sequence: TGTGCCAGCAGTTCGAGCAGGTCCTACGAGCAGTACTTC. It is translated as CASSSSRSYEQYF.

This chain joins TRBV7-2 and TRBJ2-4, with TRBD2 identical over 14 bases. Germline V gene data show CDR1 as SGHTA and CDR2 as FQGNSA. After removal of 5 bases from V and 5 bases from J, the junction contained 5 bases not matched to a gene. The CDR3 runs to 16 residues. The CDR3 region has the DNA TGTGCCAGCAGCGACGGACTAGCGGGGGGACAAAACATTCAGTACTTC. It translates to CASSDGLAGGQNIQYF.

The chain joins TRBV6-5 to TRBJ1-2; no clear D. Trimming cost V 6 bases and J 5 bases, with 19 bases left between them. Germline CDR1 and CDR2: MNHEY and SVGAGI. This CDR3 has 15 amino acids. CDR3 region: CASSPATTKWYGYTF. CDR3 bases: TGTGCCAGCAGCCCCGCTACTACAAAGTGGTATGGCTACACCTTC.

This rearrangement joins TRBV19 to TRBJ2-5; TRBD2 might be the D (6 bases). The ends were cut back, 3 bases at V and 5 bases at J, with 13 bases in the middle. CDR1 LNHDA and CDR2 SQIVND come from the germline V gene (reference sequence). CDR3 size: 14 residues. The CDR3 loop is CASSMGRRDETQYF. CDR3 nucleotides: TGTGCCAGTAGTATGGGACGGCGGGACGAGACCCAGTACTTC.

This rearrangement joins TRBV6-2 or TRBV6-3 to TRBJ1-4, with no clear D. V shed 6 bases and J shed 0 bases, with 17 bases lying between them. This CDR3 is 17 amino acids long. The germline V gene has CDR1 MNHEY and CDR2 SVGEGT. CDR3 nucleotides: TGTGCCAGCAGCCCTCTCCTCCAGGTGTCAACTAATGAAAAACTGTTTTTT. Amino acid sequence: CASSPLLQVSTNEKLFF.

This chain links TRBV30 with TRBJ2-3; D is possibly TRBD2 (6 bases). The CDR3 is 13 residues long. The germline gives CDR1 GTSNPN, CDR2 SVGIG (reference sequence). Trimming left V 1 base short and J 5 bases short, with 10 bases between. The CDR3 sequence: CAWSGGIKDTQYF. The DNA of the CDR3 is TGTGCCTGGAGTGGCGGGATCAAAGATACGCAGTATTTT.

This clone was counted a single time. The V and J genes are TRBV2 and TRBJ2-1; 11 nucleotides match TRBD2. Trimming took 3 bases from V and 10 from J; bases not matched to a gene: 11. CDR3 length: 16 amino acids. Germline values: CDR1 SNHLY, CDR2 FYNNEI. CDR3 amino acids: CASSDSSGGSPSEQFF. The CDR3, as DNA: TGTGCCAGCAGTGATTCTAGCGGGGGGTCCCCGTCGGAGCAGTTCTTC.

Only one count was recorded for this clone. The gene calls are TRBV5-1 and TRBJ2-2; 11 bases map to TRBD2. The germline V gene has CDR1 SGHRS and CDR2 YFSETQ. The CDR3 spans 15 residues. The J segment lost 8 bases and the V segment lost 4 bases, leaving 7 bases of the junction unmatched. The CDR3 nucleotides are TGCGCCAGCAGCCTTTTAGCGGGAGGGCCAGGGGAGCTGTTTTTT. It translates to CASSLLAGGPGELFF.

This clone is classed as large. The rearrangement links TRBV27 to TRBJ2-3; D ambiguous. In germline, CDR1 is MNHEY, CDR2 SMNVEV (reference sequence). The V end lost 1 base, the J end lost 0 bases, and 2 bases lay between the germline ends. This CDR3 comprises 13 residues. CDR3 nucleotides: TGTGCCAGCAGTTTATGGAGCACAGATACGCAGTATTTT. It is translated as CASSLWSTDTQYF.

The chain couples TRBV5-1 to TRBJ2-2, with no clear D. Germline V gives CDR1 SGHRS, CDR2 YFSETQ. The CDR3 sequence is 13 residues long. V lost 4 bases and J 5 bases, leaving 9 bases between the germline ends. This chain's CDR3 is CASSAGPTGELFF. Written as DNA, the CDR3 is TGCGCCAGCAGCGCAGGTCCGACCGGGGAGCTGTTTTTT.